Below are 8 T cell receptor beta chains sequenced from a single sample in a study of cytomegalovirus exposure and HLA in healthy donors. It was with 60 Vbeta and 13 Jbeta primers that the PCR ran. Data came from immunoSEQ multiplex PCR; TCRdb stores just in-frame clones and leaves some out. This sample yields 60,000 or so clones, of which approximately 80% are seen a single time; approximately 2.3% belongs to the top ten. Sequenced material: PBMCs. All receptors come from a female donor in good health and CMV-seronegative.

The genes are TRBV29-1 and TRBJ2-1; 10 bases are shared with TRBD1. Germline V gene lookup returns CDR1 SQVTM and CDR2 ANQGSEA. V shed 8 bases, J shed 5 bases, and the junction held 12 bases outside the gene matches. This CDR3 comprises 15 residues. In nucleotides, the CDR3 is TGCAGCCCGGAGGGGGACAGGGGAAATAACAATGAGCAGTTCTTC. The encoded protein is CSPEGDRGNNNEQFF.

The chain employs TRBV29-1 and TRBJ2-5; a weak D match, TRBD2 (6 bases). Trimming shortened V by 4 bases and J by 3 bases, and 9 bases separated the two germline ends. Germline assignment: CDR1 SQVTM and CDR2 ANQGSEA. The CDR3 runs 12 residues. CDR3: CSVGGGEETQYF. CDR3 nucleotide sequence: TGCAGCGTTGGAGGAGGGGAAGAGACCCAGTACTTC.

The genes are TRBV7-8 and TRBJ2-2; TRBD2 aligns across 10 bases. Germline V gene lookup returns CDR1 SGHVS and CDR2 FQNEAQ. Trimming took 3 bases from V and 4 from J; bases not matched to a gene: 5. The CDR3 consists of 16 residues. The DNA of the CDR3 is TGTGCCAGCAGCTTCGCGGCTAGCGGGAGCACCGGGGAGCTGTTTTTT. Translating it yields CASSFAASGSTGELFF.

This clone was picked up a small number of times. This sequence joins TRBV29-1 and TRBJ2-5, with D hard to call. This CDR3 contains 12 residues. Trimming shortened V by 8 bases and J by 1 base, and 11 bases separated the two germline ends. CDR1 and CDR2 from the germline V gene are SQVTM and ANQGSEA. The CDR3 nucleotides are TGCAGCTCAACAGCTTCCCAAGAGACCCAGTACTTC. Protein: CSSTASQETQYF.

The chain carries TRBV5-1 and TRBJ2-2; 12 positions agree with TRBD2. The germline V gene has CDR1 SGHRS and CDR2 YFSETQ. The CDR3 is 18 amino acids. J gave up 6 bases and V 4 bases, and 13 bases lay outside the gene matches. The chain's CDR3 is CASSLKLAGGSLAGELFF. As DNA, the CDR3 is TGCGCCAGCAGCCTCAAACTAGCGGGGGGCTCCCTCGCCGGGGAGCTGTTTTTT. The entire variable domain, with the rest obtained from reference TRBV5-1 and TRBJ2-2, is as follows: KAGVTQTPRYLIKTRGQQVTLSCSPISGHRSVSWYQQTPGQGLQFLFEYFSETQRNKGNFPGRFSGRQFSNSRSEMNVSTLELGDSALYLCASSLKLAGGSLAGELFFGEGSRLTVL.

A remark on this clone: Other DNA sequences in the sample encode the same CDR3. J is TRBJ2-7 and V is TRBV5-1, with TRBD2 identical over 7 bases. Trimming at V came to 6 bases and at J to 0 bases, leaving 3 bases not matched to a gene. The CDR3 totals 13 residues. Germline V gene lookup returns CDR1 SGHRS and CDR2 YFSETQ. Here the CDR3 DNA reads TGCGCCAGCACCCCTAGCGGCTCCTACGAGCAGTACTTC. Its protein is CASTPSGSYEQYF.

The CDR3 DNA reads as TGTGCCAGCAGCAAGGACAAGTTCGGGCTAAGCAATCAGCCCCAGCATTTT. Translation: CASSKDKFGLSNQPQHF. V and J are TRBV7-9 and TRBJ1-5, with D possibly being TRBD1 (5 bases). Looked up from germline, CDR1 is SEHNR and CDR2 is FQNEAQ (reference sequence). The length of the CDR3 is 17 residues. The ends were cut back, 5 bases at V and 1 base at J, with 18 bases in the middle.

This sequence joins TRBV5-6 and TRBJ2-7, with D unresolved. V was shortened by 2 bases and J by 1 base, with 7 bases between the two germline ends. CDR1 is SGHDT and CDR2 is YYEEEE in the germline V gene. The CDR3 sequence is 13 residues long. The CDR3 DNA sequence: TGTGCCAGCAGCTTCCGGTATTCCTACGAGCAGTACTTC. Its protein product is CASSFRYSYEQYF. The variable domain in full, completed from reference TRBV5-6 and TRBJ2-7, reads DAGVTQSPTHLIKTRGQQVTLRCSPKSGHDTVSWYQQALGQGPQFIFQYYEEEERQRGNFPDRFSGHQFPNYSSELNVNALLLGDSALYLCASSFRYSYEQYFGPGTRLTVT.